One TCR beta chain is described in this entry. No antigen is known for it. This specimen belongs to a study of T cell responses to AZD1222 COVID-19 vaccine. Study-wide results and caveats: Distributed over spike, vaccine-associated CD4 TCRs predominated at 160-218 and 743-854.

TCRdb keeps only in-frame clones here, not all; method: immunoSEQ multiplex PCR. Counted here are about 100,000 clones, roughly 92% occurring once; the ten biggest clones make up 8% to 9.5%. V was clipped by 1 base and J by 6 bases; unmatched bases: 7. CDR3 length equals 16 residues. Germline CDR1 MGHRA, CDR2 YSYEKL. This TCR came from an adult who received the AZD1222 COVID-19 vaccine. This specimen consisted of peripheral blood, obtained 28 days after the second AZD1222 dose. This chain links TRBV4-1 with TRBJ2-7; 12 nucleotides line up with TRBD2. CDR3 coding DNA: TGCGCCAGCAGCCAAGGGTGGACTAGCGGGACTGGCGAGCAGTACTTC. Its translation is CASSQGWTSGTGEQYF.